This T cell receptor beta chain was documented in a study of blood T cell repertoires in COVID-19. Assay: immunoSEQ multiplex PCR; the TCRdb copy retains only in-frame clones and omits some. Counted here are approximately 100,000 clones, 90% to 95% occurring once; the ten biggest clones make up around 15%. This CDR3 is built from 14 residues. Per germline, CDR1 MNHEY and CDR2 SMNVEV (reference sequence). Trimming shortened V by 6 bases and J by 8 bases, and 20 bases separated the two germline ends. The chain carries TRBV27 and TRBJ2-7; D possibly corresponds to TRBD1 (6 bases). The sequencing sample was made of peripheral blood. The clonotype comes from a man in his fifties or sixties with acute or convalescent COVID-19. The CDR3 DNA reads TGTGCCAGCAGCTGGACAGCCCTTTCTGAGCAGCAGTACTTC. Translated: CASSWTALSEQQYF.